A single sample gave rise to the 17 T cell receptor beta chains below, sequenced in a study of blood T cell repertoires in COVID-19. Assay: immunoSEQ multiplex PCR; the TCRdb copy retains only in-frame clones and omits some. The profile shows about 180,000 clones, roughly 82% of them singletons. The sample taken for sequencing was peripheral blood. The receptors shown here come from a woman aged 70-85 years with acute or convalescent COVID-19.

With regard to this clone: This specimen includes other DNA sequences encoding the same CDR3. The rearrangement joins TRBV5-1 to TRBJ1-3; weak D call: TRBD1 (6 bases). V was cut by 4 bases and J by 4 bases, with 9 bases left in between. The CDR3 has 13 amino acids. Looked up from germline, CDR1 is SGHRS and CDR2 is YFSETQ. CDR3 sequence: CASSQGQGNTIYF. In DNA, the CDR3 is TGCGCCAGCAGCCAGGGGCAAGGAAACACCATATATTTT.

The chain uses TRBV5-4 and TRBJ1-3; D gene unclear. CDR1 is SGHNT and CDR2 is YYREEE in the germline V gene (reference sequence). This CDR3 is built from 13 residues. Trimming removed 4 bases at V and 0 bases at J, with 5 bases between. This CDR3 reads CASSRGSGNTIYF. CDR3 bases: TGTGCCAGCAGCCGAGGCTCTGGAAACACCATATATTTT.

The chain is built from TRBV24-1 and TRBJ2-2; 9 bases are shared with TRBD1. The V and J ends lost 4 bases and 4 bases, in that order; junction bases with no gene match: 3. Germline lookup yields CDR1 KGHDR and CDR2 SFDVKD. The CDR3 length is 15 residues. CDR3 nucleotide sequence: TGTGCCACCAGTGAACTGGACAGGGGCACCGGGGAGCTGTTTTTT. This sequence encodes CATSELDRGTGELFF.

J is TRBJ2-3 and V is TRBV19; possibly TRBD2 for D (7 bases). Looked up from germline, CDR1 is LNHDA and CDR2 is SQIVND (reference sequence). V lost 3 bases to trimming and J lost 6 bases, with 16 bases between them. The CDR3 runs 15 residues. This CDR3 reads CASSMGGLGTDTQYF. The CDR3, as DNA: TGTGCCAGTAGTATGGGGGGGCTAGGTACCGATACGCAGTATTTT.

The J gene is TRBJ2-1, the V gene TRBV4-1; D is ambiguous. The CDR3 has 17 residues. The germline CDR1 and CDR2 sequences are MGHRA and YSYEKL. The V and J ends lost 0 bases and 1 base respectively, with 13 bases between them. The CDR3 here is CASSQDEVALSYNEQFF. The CDR3 bases are TGCGCCAGCAGCCAAGATGAGGTAGCACTTTCCTACAATGAGCAGTTCTTC.

The chain combines TRBV6-5 with TRBJ1-1, with 11 bases fitting TRBD1. This CDR3 contains 15 residues. J gave up 4 bases and V 6 bases, and 7 bases lay outside the gene matches. Per the germline V gene, CDR1 is MNHEY and CDR2 is SVGAGI. The CDR3 reads CASSRDRGEGTEAFF. CDR3 bases: TGTGCCAGCAGCCGGGACAGGGGGGAGGGCACTGAAGCTTTCTTT.

The chain uses TRBV7-2 and TRBJ1-2; 8 bases agree with TRBD1. The CDR3 loop spans 15 amino acids. Germline CDR1 reads SGHTA; CDR2 reads FQGNSA. V dropped 0 bases and J dropped 6; count of bases not matched to a gene: 6. CDR3 sequence (DNA): TGTGCCAGCAGCTTAGCCGGACAGGGCGCCCATGGCTACACCTTC. Translated, it gives CASSLAGQGAHGYTF.

The rearrangement uses TRBV28 and TRBJ1-3, with a tentative D call TRBD1 (5 bases). V was cut by 8 bases and J by 3 bases, with 11 bases left in between. Germline V gives CDR1 MDHEN, CDR2 SYDVKM. The CDR3 runs to 13 residues. The CDR3 loop is CASGAVFGNTIYF. In nucleotides, the CDR3 is TGTGCCAGCGGGGCGGTATTTGGAAACACCATATATTTT.

This clone was recorded a few times. V is TRBV9 and J is TRBJ2-2; 8 positions match TRBD2. V was pared by 3 bases and J by 4 bases, with 11 bases of the junction left unmatched. CDR3 length equals 17 residues. Germline-derived CDR1 and CDR2 are SGDLS and YYNGEE. The CDR3 sequence is CASSASGSGSGTGELFF. The DNA for the CDR3 is TGTGCCAGCAGCGCGTCAGGGAGCGGGAGCGGCACCGGGGAGCTGTTTTTT. The full variable domain, with the rest looked up from reference TRBV9 and TRBJ2-2, is DSGVTQTPKHLITATGQRVTLRCSPRSGDLSVYWYQQSLDQGLQFLIQYYNGEERAKGNILERFSAQQFPDLHSELNLSSLELGDSALYFCASSASGSGSGTGELFFGEGSRLTVL.

This rearrangement joins TRBV6-5 to TRBJ1-2, with D unclear. V lost 6 bases and J lost 0, with 11 bases in between. The germline V gene encodes CDR1 MNHEY and CDR2 SVGAGI. This CDR3 region has 14 residues. CDR3 bases: TGTGCCAGCAGCTTCCGACAAGCTAACTATGGCTACACCTTC. Protein product: CASSFRQANYGYTF.

This sequence joins TRBV5-1 and TRBJ1-1, with 7 bases aligning to TRBD1. The V gene end was trimmed by 4 bases and the J gene end by 2 bases; junction bases not matched to a gene: 14. Germline-derived CDR1 and CDR2 are SGHRS and YFSETQ. The CDR3 covers 17 residues. The CDR3 is CASSQLQGNLGNTEAFF. CDR3 coding DNA: TGCGCCAGCAGCCAGCTACAGGGGAACCTAGGCAACACTGAAGCTTTCTTT.

J is TRBJ1-3 and V is TRBV30, with D maybe TRBD1 (5 bases). The CDR3 sequence is 14 residues long. In germline, CDR1 is GTSNPN, CDR2 SVGIG (reference sequence). Trimming took 0 bases from V and 5 from J, leaving 11 bases between them. The CDR3 here is CAWSVRAGRNTIYF. The CDR3 DNA reads TGTGCCTGGAGTGTACGGGCAGGGAGAAACACCATATATTTT.

This clone appeared a single time. The V gene is TRBV5-6, the J gene TRBJ2-7; possible D gene TRBD2, 6 bases. V was cut by 1 base and J by 0 bases, with 11 bases left in between. Germline CDR1 reads SGHDT; CDR2 reads YYEEEE. The CDR3 is 15 amino acids. CDR3 nucleotides: TGTGCCAGCAGCTTGTTCGGGGGAAACTCCTACGAGCAGTACTTC. Residues: CASSLFGGNSYEQYF.

This clone was counted once. The V and J genes are TRBV30 and TRBJ2-7, with TRBD2 as a possible D gene (6 bases). Germline-derived CDR1 and CDR2 are GTSNPN and SVGIG (reference sequence). The CDR3 extends over 14 amino acids. V was shortened by 0 bases and J by 3 bases, with 12 bases between the two germline ends. The CDR3 DNA reads TGTGCCTGGAGTGTAGGGACGGGAGACTACGAGCAGTACTTC. Translation gives CAWSVGTGDYEQYF.

The rearrangement links TRBV2 to TRBJ2-2; no definite D call. V shed 8 bases and J shed 6 bases, with 4 bases lying between them. The CDR3 sequence is 10 residues long. Looked up from germline, CDR1 is SNHLY and CDR2 is FYNNEI. The CDR3 spells CASGPGELFF. The CDR3 DNA sequence: TGTGCCAGCGGGCCCGGGGAGCTGTTTTTT.

The V and J genes are TRBV3-1 (or the pseudogene TRBV3-2) and TRBJ2-7; a weak D match, TRBD2 (7 bases). Per germline, CDR1 LGHDT and CDR2 YNNKEL (reference sequence). The CDR3 is made up of 14 amino acids. V gave up 3 bases and J gave up 6 bases, with 15 bases separating them. CDR3 in DNA: TGTGCCAGCAGCCATACCGGGGGGCCCCTCGAGCAGTACTTC. Encoded protein: CASSHTGGPLEQYF.

The chain has TRBV28 and TRBJ2-7, with 10 nucleotides matching TRBD1. The trim removed 4 bases at V and 4 bases at J, leaving 7 bases unmatched. CDR1 and CDR2 from the germline V gene are MDHEN and SYDVKM. The CDR3 runs to 15 residues. CDR3 residues: CASSWDRGGGYEQYF. The CDR3 DNA reads as TGTGCCAGCAGTTGGGACAGGGGTGGTGGGTACGAGCAGTACTTC.